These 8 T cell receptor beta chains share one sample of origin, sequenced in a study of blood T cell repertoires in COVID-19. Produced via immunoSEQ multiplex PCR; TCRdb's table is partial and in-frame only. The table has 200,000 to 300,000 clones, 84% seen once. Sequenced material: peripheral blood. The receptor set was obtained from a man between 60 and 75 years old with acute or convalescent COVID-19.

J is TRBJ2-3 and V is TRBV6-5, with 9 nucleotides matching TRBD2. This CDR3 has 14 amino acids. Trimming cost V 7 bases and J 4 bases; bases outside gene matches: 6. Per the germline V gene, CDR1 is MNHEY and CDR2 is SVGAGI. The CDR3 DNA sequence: TGTGCCAGCAAACTAGCGGGCCCCTCAGATACGCAGTATTTT. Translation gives CASKLAGPSDTQYF.

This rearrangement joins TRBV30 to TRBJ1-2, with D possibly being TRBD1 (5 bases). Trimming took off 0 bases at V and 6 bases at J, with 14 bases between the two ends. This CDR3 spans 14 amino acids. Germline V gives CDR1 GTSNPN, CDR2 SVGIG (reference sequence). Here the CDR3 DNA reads TGTGCCTGGAGTGTGGGGTCAGGGTTAGATGGCTACACCTTC. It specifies CAWSVGSGLDGYTF.

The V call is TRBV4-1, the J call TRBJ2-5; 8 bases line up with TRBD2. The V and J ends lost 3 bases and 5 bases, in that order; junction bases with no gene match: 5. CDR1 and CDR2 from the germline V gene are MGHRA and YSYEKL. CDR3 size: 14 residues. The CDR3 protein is CASSHRGLAETQYF. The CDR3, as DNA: TGCGCCAGCAGCCACCGAGGACTAGCCGAGACCCAGTACTTC.

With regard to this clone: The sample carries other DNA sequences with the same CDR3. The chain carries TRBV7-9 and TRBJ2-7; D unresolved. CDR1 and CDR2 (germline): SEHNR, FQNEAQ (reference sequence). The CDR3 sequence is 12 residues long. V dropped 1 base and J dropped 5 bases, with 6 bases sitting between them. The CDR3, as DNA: TGTGCCAGCAGCTTAGGCGGTGACGAGCAGTACTTC. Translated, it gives CASSLGGDEQYF.

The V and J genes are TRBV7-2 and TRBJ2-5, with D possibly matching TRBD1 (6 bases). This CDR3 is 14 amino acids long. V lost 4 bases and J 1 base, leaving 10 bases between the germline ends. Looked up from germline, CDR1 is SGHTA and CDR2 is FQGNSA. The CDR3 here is CASSSRGAQETQYF. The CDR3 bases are TGTGCCAGCAGCTCCAGGGGTGCCCAAGAGACCCAGTACTTC.

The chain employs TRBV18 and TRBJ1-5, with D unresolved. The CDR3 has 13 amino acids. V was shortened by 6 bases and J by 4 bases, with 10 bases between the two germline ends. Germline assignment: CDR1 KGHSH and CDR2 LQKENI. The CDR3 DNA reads TGTGCCAGCTCTCTAGGTCAAAATCAGCCCCAGCATTTT. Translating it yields CASSLGQNQPQHF. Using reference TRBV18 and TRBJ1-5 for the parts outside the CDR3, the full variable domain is NAGVMQNPRHLVRRRGQEARLRCSPMKGHSHVYWYRQLPEEGLKFMVYLQKENIIDESGMPKERFSAEFPKEGPSILRIQQVVRGDSAAYFCASSLGQNQPQHFGDGTRLSIL.

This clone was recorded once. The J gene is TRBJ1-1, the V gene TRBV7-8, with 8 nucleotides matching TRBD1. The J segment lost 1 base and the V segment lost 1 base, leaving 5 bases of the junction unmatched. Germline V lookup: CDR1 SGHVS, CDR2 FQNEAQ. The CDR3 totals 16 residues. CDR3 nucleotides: TGTGCCAGCAGCTTAGGTAGGACAGGGAGGAACACTGAAGCTTTCTTT. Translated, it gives CASSLGRTGRNTEAFF.

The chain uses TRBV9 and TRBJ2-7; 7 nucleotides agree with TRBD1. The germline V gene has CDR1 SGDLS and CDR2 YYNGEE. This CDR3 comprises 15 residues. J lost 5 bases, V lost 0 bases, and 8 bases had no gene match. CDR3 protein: CASSVGTGGPNEQYF. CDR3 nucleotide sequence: TGTGCCAGCAGCGTAGGGACAGGCGGTCCCAACGAGCAGTACTTC.